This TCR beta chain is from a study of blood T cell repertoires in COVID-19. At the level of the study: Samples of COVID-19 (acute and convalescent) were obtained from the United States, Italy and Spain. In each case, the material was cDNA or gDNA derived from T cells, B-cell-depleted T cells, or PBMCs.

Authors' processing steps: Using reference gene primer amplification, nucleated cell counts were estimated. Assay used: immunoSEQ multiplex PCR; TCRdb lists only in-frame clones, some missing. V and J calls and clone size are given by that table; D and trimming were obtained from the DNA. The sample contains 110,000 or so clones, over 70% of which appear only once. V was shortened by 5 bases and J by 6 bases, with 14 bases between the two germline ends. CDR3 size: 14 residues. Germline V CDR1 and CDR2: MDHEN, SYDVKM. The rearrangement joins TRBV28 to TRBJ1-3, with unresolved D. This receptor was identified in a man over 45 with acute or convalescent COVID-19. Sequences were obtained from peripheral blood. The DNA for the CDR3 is TGTGCCAGCAGTCCCCCAGTACCCTCAAACACCATATATTTT. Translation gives CASSPPVPSNTIYF.